This T cell receptor beta chain is drawn from a study of blood T cell repertoires in COVID-19. Researchers sorted participants into cohorts using their self-reported clinical history. Clones were sequenced by immunoSEQ multiplex PCR, and TCRdb holds only the in-frame ones, with some missing. Of about 82,000 clones listed, 85% to 90% are singletons. The germline V gene has CDR1 SQVTM and CDR2 ANQGSEA. The ends lost 7 bases at V and 1 base at J; junction bases unmatched: 2. This CDR3 is built from 12 residues. The chain joins TRBV29-1 to TRBJ1-1; the match to TRBD1 covers 8 bases. The receptor was derived from a woman between 45 and 60 years old with acute COVID-19. Sequencing was carried out using PBMCs or T cells enriched from blood (not recorded which). CDR3 residues: CSAGTGNTEAFF. CDR3 DNA sequence: TGCAGCGCGGGGACAGGGAACACTGAAGCTTTCTTT.